One sample yielded the 13 T cell receptor beta chains listed below, sequenced in a study of PD-L1 blockade in urothelial cancer. Time point denoted: pretreatment peripheral blood. Clones were read by immunoSEQ multiplex PCR, and TCRdb kept only the in-frame ones, dropping some. The sample has 70,000 to 95,000 clones, around 83% seen once; the top ten hold roughly 2%. Sequencing was performed on PBMCs, taken around atezolizumab (anti-PD-L1) treatment. Source of these receptors: a man in his 60s with urothelial cancer.

CDR3 sequence (DNA): TGTGCCAGTAAGCCCTGGGGAGGTAACTACAATGAGCAGTTCTTC. This sequence encodes CASKPWGGNYNEQFF. J is TRBJ2-1 and V is TRBV19, with D possibly being TRBD2 (6 bases). Trimming stripped 7 bases from V and 3 bases from J, with 16 bases between. This CDR3 is built from 15 residues. CDR1 and CDR2 (germline): LNHDA, SQIVND (reference sequence).

This clone appeared many times. The chain uses TRBV5-1 and TRBJ2-1; D ambiguous. There are 11 residues in the CDR3. The germline V and J ends were trimmed by 2 bases and 8 bases, with 5 bases remaining between them. Per germline, CDR1 SGHRS and CDR2 YFSETQ. The CDR3 protein is CASSFDYEQFF. The DNA of the CDR3 is TGCGCCAGCAGCTTTGACTATGAGCAGTTCTTC.

The CDR3 loop reads CASSSGQSKGLYGYTF. CDR3 sequence (DNA): TGTGCCAGCAGCTCGGGACAGTCAAAAGGGCTCTATGGCTACACCTTC. The J gene is TRBJ1-2, the V gene TRBV5-6; 7 bases fit TRBD1. The germline V gene encodes CDR1 SGHDT and CDR2 YYEEEE. Trimming removed 3 bases from V and 4 bases from J; junction bases left unmatched: 12. This CDR3 region has 16 residues.

The chain recombines TRBV5-1 with TRBJ2-1; 11 bases align to TRBD2. V lost 3 bases, J lost 4 bases, and 6 bases stayed unmatched. The length of the CDR3 is 16 residues. CDR1 and CDR2 (germline): SGHRS, YFSETQ. As DNA, the CDR3 is TGCGCCAGCAGCTCCCTTAGCGGGGGGGTTTACAATGAGCAGTTCTTC. Encoded protein: CASSSLSGGVYNEQFF.

V gene TRBV30 combines with J gene TRBJ1-1; D perhaps matches TRBD1 (6 bases). Trimming removed 0 bases at V and 9 bases at J, with 14 bases between. Germline assignment: CDR1 GTSNPN and CDR2 SVGIG (reference sequence). There are 13 residues in the CDR3. CDR3 coding DNA: TGTGCCTGGAGTGTAACAGGGTTAGAGCAAGCTTTCTTT. Its translation is CAWSVTGLEQAFF.

The chain has TRBV7-2 and TRBJ2-7; TRBD2 matches at 11 bases. CDR3 length: 16 residues. The trim removed 5 bases at V and 0 bases at J, leaving 6 bases unmatched. The germline V gene has CDR1 SGHTA and CDR2 FQGNSA. The CDR3 bases are TGTGCCAGCAGCCAATCTAGCGGGGGGCACTCCTACGAGCAGTACTTC. Residues: CASSQSSGGHSYEQYF.

The chain couples TRBV19 to TRBJ1-2, with TRBD1 identical over 11 bases. From germline, CDR1 is LNHDA and CDR2 SQIVND (reference sequence). Unmatched junction bases numbered 9, after V lost 5 bases and J lost 4 bases. This CDR3 is 16 amino acids long. In DNA form, the CDR3 reads TGTGCCAGTAGTCGGTCGAGGACAGGGGGCTCCTATGGCTACACCTTC. It codes for CASSRSRTGGSYGYTF.

This clone was seen only once. This chain joins TRBV2 and TRBJ2-1; D may be TRBD1 (6 bases). V dropped 1 base and J dropped 6 bases, with 10 bases sitting between them. The CDR3 has 14 amino acids. Germline V gives CDR1 SNHLY, CDR2 FYNNEI. The CDR3 DNA reads as TGTGCCAGCAGTGAAGTCAGGGGAATCAATGAGCAGTTCTTC. Translating gives CASSEVRGINEQFF.

This clone was recorded only once. The rearrangement uses TRBV7-7 and TRBJ2-1, with 12 bases identical to TRBD1. CDR3 size: 16 residues. Germline V lookup: CDR1 SSHAT, CDR2 FNYEAQ (reference sequence). Unmatched junction bases numbered 6, after V lost 1 base and J lost 8 bases. The CDR3: CASSLDGTGGVDEQFF. The CDR3 bases are TGTGCCAGCAGCTTAGACGGGACAGGGGGCGTTGATGAGCAGTTCTTC.

This clone was seen a single time. V is TRBV4-2 and J is TRBJ2-7; 7 bases fit TRBD1. The CDR3 extends over 14 amino acids. V was clipped by 4 bases and J by 2 bases; unmatched bases: 5. Germline CDR1 reads LGHNA; CDR2 reads YNFKEQ. The CDR3 DNA follows: TGTGCCAGCAGCCCGGACAGGTGGCCCTACGAGCAGTACTTC. It codes for CASSPDRWPYEQYF.

A few counts support this clone. V usage is TRBV2 and J usage is TRBJ2-1; D remains unclear. V lost 6 bases, J lost 4 bases, and 10 bases lay in between. The CDR3 has 13 residues. The germline gives CDR1 SNHLY, CDR2 FYNNEI. Here the CDR3 DNA reads TGTGCCAGCAGCGCAACTGGTTACAATGAGCAGTTCTTC. Translating gives CASSATGYNEQFF. The full variable domain, rest sourced from reference TRBV2 and TRBJ2-1, is EPEVTQTPSHQVTQMGQEVILRCVPISNHLYFYWYRQILGQKVEFLVSFYNNEISEKSEIFDDQFSVERPDGSNFTLKIRSTKLEDSAMYFCASSATGYNEQFFGPGTRLTVL.

The rearrangement joins TRBV4-1 to TRBJ2-1, with 9 bases fitting TRBD2. CDR3 size: 16 residues. V lost 1 base, J lost 8 bases, and 9 bases stayed unmatched. Germline-derived CDR1 and CDR2 are MGHRA and YSYEKL. The CDR3 reads CASSQGVRTSVHEQFF. The CDR3 DNA sequence: TGCGCCAGCAGCCAAGGGGTCCGGACTAGCGTCCATGAGCAGTTCTTC.

CDR3: CASSSTSGNEQFF. CDR3 DNA sequence: TGTGCCAGCTCTTCGACTAGCGGGAATGAGCAGTTCTTC. The V call is TRBV7-9, the J call TRBJ2-1; TRBD2 matches at 10 bases. V lost 8 bases to trimming and J lost 7 bases; unmatched junction nucleotides: 5. The CDR3 is 13 residues long. The V gene's germline CDR1 is SEHNR and CDR2 FQNEAQ (reference sequence).